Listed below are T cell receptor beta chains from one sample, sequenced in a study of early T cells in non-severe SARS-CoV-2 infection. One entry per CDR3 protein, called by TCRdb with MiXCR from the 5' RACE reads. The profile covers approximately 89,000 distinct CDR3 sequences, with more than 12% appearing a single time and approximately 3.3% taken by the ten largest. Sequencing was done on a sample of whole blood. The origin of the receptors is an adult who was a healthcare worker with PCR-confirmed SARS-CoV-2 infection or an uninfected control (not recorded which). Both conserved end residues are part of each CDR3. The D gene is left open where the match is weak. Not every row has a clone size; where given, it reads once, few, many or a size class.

CDR3aa: CASSLRGTYTGELFF
CDR3nt: TGCGCCAGCAGCTTGAGAGGGACTTACACCGGGGAGCTGTTTTTT
j_gene: TRBJ2-2
abundance: .
len: 15
d_gene: .
v_gene: TRBV5-1

CDR3aa: CASSRLAGGGFDTQYF
CDR3nt: TGTGCCAGCAGCAGACTAGCGGGAGGCGGGTTCGATACGCAGTATTTT
j_gene: TRBJ2-3
abundance: few
len: 16
d_gene: TRBD2
v_gene: TRBV7-6

CDR3aa: CASSSQGLGQETQYF
CDR3nt: TGTGCCAGCAGCTCGCAAGGACTGGGACAAGAGACCCAGTACTTC
j_gene: TRBJ2-5
abundance: .
len: 15
d_gene: .
v_gene: TRBV5-4

CDR3aa: CASSLGGLAGGNEQFF
CDR3nt: TGTGCCAGCAGCTTAGGGGGGCTAGCGGGAGGAAATGAGCAGTTCTTC
j_gene: TRBJ2-1
abundance: .
len: 16
d_gene: TRBD2
v_gene: TRBV7-9

CDR3aa: CAINQGKGTDTQYF
CDR3nt: TGTGCCATCAATCAAGGGAAGGGGACAGATACGCAGTATTTT
j_gene: TRBJ2-3
abundance: .
len: 14
d_gene: .
v_gene: TRBV10-3

CDR3aa: CATSAPSTDTQYF
CDR3nt: TGTGCCACCAGCGCGCCTAGCACAGATACGCAGTATTTT
j_gene: TRBJ2-3
abundance: many
len: 13
d_gene: .
v_gene: TRBV24-1

CDR3aa: CASSQDVRVTNEKLFF
CDR3nt: TGCGCCAGCAGCCAAGATGTAAGGGTAACTAATGAAAAACTGTTTTTT
j_gene: TRBJ1-4
abundance: .
len: 16
d_gene: .
v_gene: TRBV4-1

CDR3aa: CASSLGLAGGVWQYF
CDR3nt: TGTGCCAGCAGCCTCGGACTAGCGGGAGGGGTGTGGCAGTACTTC
j_gene: TRBJ2-7
abundance: few
len: 15
d_gene: TRBD2
v_gene: TRBV3-1

CDR3aa: CASSSQSGGNYGYTF
CDR3nt: TGTGCCAGCAGTAGCCAAAGCGGAGGAAACTATGGCTACACCTTC
j_gene: TRBJ1-2
abundance: few
len: 15
d_gene: .
v_gene: TRBV6-1

CDR3aa: CASSFGGYGYTF
CDR3nt: TGTGCCAGCAGTTTTGGGGGATATGGCTACACCTTC
j_gene: TRBJ1-2
abundance: .
len: 12
d_gene: .
v_gene: TRBV28

CDR3aa: CASRRGQGGIRELFF
CDR3nt: TGTGCCAGCAGACGGGGACAGGGAGGCATTAGGGAGCTGTTTTTT
j_gene: TRBJ2-2
abundance: many
len: 15
d_gene: TRBD1
v_gene: TRBV12-3/TRBV12-4

CDR3aa: CASSLLGDTSEAFF
CDR3nt: TGTGCCAGCAGCTTATTGGGGGACACCTCTGAAGCTTTCTTT
j_gene: TRBJ1-1
abundance: .
len: 14
d_gene: .
v_gene: TRBV7-9

CDR3aa: CASSTSGGSLETQYF
CDR3nt: TGTGCCAGCAGTACTAGCGGGGGCTCCCTAGAGACCCAGTACTTC
j_gene: TRBJ2-5
abundance: few
len: 15
d_gene: TRBD2
v_gene: TRBV2

CDR3aa: CASSIENPSTDTQYF
CDR3nt: TGTGCCAGTAGTATAGAAAATCCTAGCACAGATACGCAGTATTTT
j_gene: TRBJ2-3
abundance: many
len: 15
d_gene: .
v_gene: TRBV19

CDR3aa: CASSLAGTAHTEAFF
CDR3nt: TGTGCCAGCAGCTTAGCGGGGACCGCTCACACTGAAGCTTTCTTT
j_gene: TRBJ1-1
abundance: few
len: 15
d_gene: .
v_gene: TRBV7-9

CDR3aa: CASSGLAGDTQYF
CDR3nt: TGTGCCAGCAGTGGACTAGCGGGCGATACGCAGTATTTT
j_gene: TRBJ2-3
abundance: many
len: 13
d_gene: TRBD2
v_gene: TRBV2

CDR3aa: CASSFTGTSGVYEQYF
CDR3nt: TGTGCCAGCTCGTTCACAGGGACTAGCGGTGTCTACGAGCAGTACTTC
j_gene: TRBJ2-7
abundance: many
len: 16
d_gene: TRBD2
v_gene: TRBV18

CDR3aa: CASSQDGGRGEKLFF
CDR3nt: TGTGCCAGCAGCCAAGATGGTGGCAGGGGGGAAAAACTGTTTTTT
j_gene: TRBJ1-4
abundance: many
len: 15
d_gene: TRBD1
v_gene: TRBV4-2

CDR3aa: CASSSASGTDTQYF
CDR3nt: TGCGCCAGCAGCTCCGCTAGTGGCACAGATACGCAGTATTTT
j_gene: TRBJ2-3
abundance: few
len: 14
d_gene: .
v_gene: TRBV5-1

CDR3aa: CASSLTNTFYEQYF
CDR3nt: TGTGCCAGCAGTTTAACAAACACCTTCTACGAGCAGTACTTC
j_gene: TRBJ2-7
abundance: few
len: 14
d_gene: .
v_gene: TRBV28

CDR3aa: CASSPEPLASRGEQYF
CDR3nt: TGTGCCAGTAGTCCCGAACCACTAGCGTCTAGAGGCGAGCAGTACTTC
j_gene: TRBJ2-7
abundance: few
len: 16
d_gene: TRBD2
v_gene: TRBV19

CDR3aa: CASSLAGLAGGATDTQYF
CDR3nt: TGCGCCAGCAGCTTGGCCGGTCTAGCGGGGGGTGCCACAGATACGCAGTATTTT
j_gene: TRBJ2-3
abundance: few
len: 18
d_gene: TRBD2
v_gene: TRBV5-1

CDR3aa: CASSEYRAAINSPLHF
CDR3nt: TGTGCCAGCAGTGAATACCGGGCAGCAATCAATTCACCCCTCCACTTT
j_gene: TRBJ1-6
abundance: .
len: 16
d_gene: .
v_gene: TRBV6-1

CDR3aa: CASRLAGGLNEQFF
CDR3nt: TGTGCCAGCAGATTGGCGGGGGGGCTGAATGAGCAGTTCTTC
j_gene: TRBJ2-1
abundance: many
len: 14
d_gene: TRBD2
v_gene: TRBV11-2

CDR3aa: CASSLGSTYNEQFF
CDR3nt: TGTGCCAGCTCTCTCGGGAGCACCTACAATGAGCAGTTCTTC
j_gene: TRBJ2-1
abundance: once
len: 14
d_gene: .
v_gene: TRBV28

CDR3aa: CARSLFSSGANVLIF
CDR3nt: TGTGCCAGAAGCCTCTTTTCCTCTGGGGCCAACGTCCTGATTTTC
j_gene: TRBJ2-6
abundance: .
len: 15
d_gene: .
v_gene: TRBV5-3

CDR3aa: CASSLMGGGTEAFF
CDR3nt: TGTGCCAGCAGTTTAATGGGAGGGGGCACTGAAGCTTTCTTT
j_gene: TRBJ1-1
abundance: .
len: 14
d_gene: .
v_gene: TRBV27

CDR3aa: CASSERGGGQFF
CDR3nt: TGTGCCAGCAGTGAGAGGGGGGGAGGCCAGTTCTTC
j_gene: TRBJ2-1
abundance: .
len: 12
d_gene: .
v_gene: TRBV6-1

CDR3aa: CASSLVAGSIYNEQFF
CDR3nt: TGTGCCAGCAGCTTAGTAGCGGGCAGTATCTACAATGAGCAGTTCTTC
j_gene: TRBJ2-1
abundance: many
len: 16
d_gene: TRBD2
v_gene: TRBV7-2

CDR3aa: CSGNPWREACAEQYF
CDR3nt: TGCAGCGGTAACCCCTGGCGGGAGGCTTGCGCCGAGCAGTACTTC
j_gene: TRBJ2-7
abundance: .
len: 15
d_gene: TRBD2
v_gene: TRBV29-1

CDR3aa: CASSYSGLAGPVSGELFF
CDR3nt: TGTGCCAGCAGTTACTCGGGACTAGCGGGGCCTGTTTCCGGGGAGCTGTTTTTT
j_gene: TRBJ2-2
abundance: .
len: 18
d_gene: TRBD2
v_gene: TRBV6-2/TRBV6-3

CDR3aa: CSVAGSFYEQYF
CDR3nt: TGCAGCGTTGCAGGCAGCTTCTACGAGCAGTACTTC
j_gene: TRBJ2-7
abundance: .
len: 12
d_gene: .
v_gene: TRBV29-1

CDR3aa: CASRQRVPANTGELFF
CDR3nt: TGTGCCAGCCGCCAGAGGGTACCTGCGAACACCGGGGAGCTGTTTTTT
j_gene: TRBJ2-2
abundance: many
len: 16
d_gene: .
v_gene: TRBV2

CDR3aa: CATSMGQVSEKLFF
CDR3nt: TGTGCCACCAGCATGGGACAGGTATCCGAAAAACTGTTTTTT
j_gene: TRBJ1-4
abundance: .
len: 14
d_gene: TRBD1
v_gene: TRBV15

CDR3aa: CASSYGTSGTGTQYF
CDR3nt: TGTGCCAGCAGTTACGGGACTAGCGGGACGGGGACCCAGTACTTC
j_gene: TRBJ2-5
abundance: many
len: 15
d_gene: TRBD2
v_gene: TRBV6-5

CDR3aa: CASSHTTGGRETQYF
CDR3nt: TGTGCCAGCAGCCATACGACAGGGGGTCGGGAGACCCAGTACTTC
j_gene: TRBJ2-5
abundance: few
len: 15
d_gene: TRBD1
v_gene: TRBV5-6

CDR3aa: CASSRRQEETQYF
CDR3nt: TGTGCCAGCAGTAGGCGACAGGAAGAGACCCAGTACTTC
j_gene: TRBJ2-5
abundance: .
len: 13
d_gene: .
v_gene: TRBV6-6

CDR3aa: CASSFGGPPYF
CDR3nt: TGTGCCAGCAGCTTCGGAGGGCCTCCATACTTC
j_gene: TRBJ2-4
abundance: few
len: 11
d_gene: .
v_gene: TRBV11-3

CDR3aa: CSVTDRRSSYEQYF
CDR3nt: TGCAGCGTCACGGACAGGAGGAGCTCCTACGAGCAGTACTTC
j_gene: TRBJ2-7
abundance: .
len: 14
d_gene: TRBD1
v_gene: TRBV29-1

CDR3aa: CASIDLATRGVSAGELFF
CDR3nt: TGTGCCAGCATCGACCTAGCAACCAGGGGCGTATCGGCCGGGGAGCTGTTTTTT
j_gene: TRBJ2-2
abundance: few
len: 18
d_gene: .
v_gene: TRBV11-2

CDR3aa: CASSASSGLRSPQYF
CDR3nt: TGCGCCAGCAGTGCTTCTAGCGGCTTAAGATCTCCGCAGTATTTT
j_gene: TRBJ2-3
abundance: .
len: 15
d_gene: TRBD2
v_gene: TRBV10-1

CDR3aa: CASSSREAIYNEQFF
CDR3nt: TGTGCCAGCAGCTCCAGAGAGGCGATTTACAATGAGCAGTTCTTC
j_gene: TRBJ2-1
abundance: .
len: 15
d_gene: .
v_gene: TRBV7-2

CDR3aa: CASRTGNEQFF
CDR3nt: TGTGCCAGCAGGACGGGGAATGAGCAGTTCTTC
j_gene: TRBJ2-1
abundance: once
len: 11
d_gene: .
v_gene: TRBV6-5

CDR3aa: CASSFAHSNEQFF
CDR3nt: TGTGCTAGCAGCTTCGCACACTCCAATGAGCAGTTCTTC
j_gene: TRBJ2-1
abundance: many
len: 13
d_gene: .
v_gene: TRBV7-7

CDR3aa: CASSHTRDRSYEQYF
CDR3nt: TGTGCCAGCAGCCATACCCGGGATCGCTCCTACGAGCAGTACTTC
j_gene: TRBJ2-7
abundance: many
len: 15
d_gene: .
v_gene: TRBV4-2

CDR3aa: CASSERGQGLGGYTF
CDR3nt: TGTGCCAGCAGTGAAAGGGGACAGGGATTAGGCGGCTACACCTTC
j_gene: TRBJ1-2
abundance: .
len: 15
d_gene: TRBD1
v_gene: TRBV2

CDR3aa: CASSLRYTGSFNEQFF
CDR3nt: TGTGCCAGCAGCTTACGGTACACGGGGTCCTTCAATGAGCAGTTCTTC
j_gene: TRBJ2-1
abundance: .
len: 16
d_gene: .
v_gene: TRBV7-2

CDR3aa: CSGRDRGQENIQYF
CDR3nt: TGCAGCGGTCGAGACAGGGGGCAGGAAAACATTCAGTACTTC
j_gene: TRBJ2-4
abundance: .
len: 14
d_gene: TRBD1
v_gene: TRBV29-1

CDR3aa: CASRSPGQGPTYEQYF
CDR3nt: TGTGCCAGCAGATCCCCCGGGCAGGGGCCCACCTACGAGCAGTACTTC
j_gene: TRBJ2-7
abundance: .
len: 16
d_gene: .
v_gene: TRBV28